The source of this T cell receptor beta chain is a study of PD-1 blockade in classical Hodgkin lymphoma. About the study: Intravenous infusions of nivolumab 3 mg/kg reached patients every 2 weeks.

J lost 1 base, V lost 4 bases, and 4 bases had no gene match. CDR3 length: 16 amino acids. CDR1 LGHNA and CDR2 YSLEER come from the germline V gene. Indicated time point: cycle 4 day 1 (C4D1), after more than five weeks of nivolumab. Every patient was affected by relapse after autologous stem cell transplantation, while exposure to brentuximab vedotin was not uniform. Magnetic negative selection of thawed PBMCs was the method by which CD4+ T cells were purified. Study-wide findings and caveats: There was a significant rise in CD4+ TCR diversity by C4D1, with no such rise for CD8+. Sources of repertoire differences remain undefined, possibly disease activity or prior therapy. Complete responders' baseline diversity resembled that of newly diagnosed patients.

Worth noting for this clone: Its specificity is unknown.

Here immunoSEQ multiplex PCR was the method, and the copy in TCRdb shows in-frame clones only, minus some. The repertoire holds 15,000 or so clones, 85% to 90% seen once, with about 1% in the top ten. V and J are TRBV4-3 and TRBJ2-4; 10 bases line up with TRBD1. The TCR was taken from a human donor with classical Hodgkin lymphoma. The material was CD4+ T cells from blood, obtained before the fourth cycle of nivolumab. CDR3 nucleotides: TGCGCCAGCAGCCCTGGGACAGGGGCCGCCAAAAACATTCAGTACTTC. It specifies CASSPGTGAAKNIQYF.